One sample yielded the 8 T cell receptor beta chains listed below, sequenced in a study of response to subunit inactivated influenza vaccine. TCRdb re-called the RT-PCR reads through MiXCR, storing one row per CDR3 protein. The sample holds roughly 550,000 distinct CDR3 sequences; less than 25% are singletons and the top ten take around 2.8%. These data were also filed under a second study, of T cells expressing NK-cell markers. That study reports: A 5'RACE template switching approach incorporating UMIs was used to make TCR beta cDNA.

The sample in question was CD4+ T cells sorted from PBMCs, obtained 11 to 12 days after vaccination. These receptors originate from a man between 50 and 59 years old who received an inactivated influenza vaccine.

This clonotype was detected a few times. CDR3 sequence (DNA): TGTGCCAGCACCCACCCGTCTCGGCGGGGAAACAATGAGCAGTTCTTC. Protein sequence: CASTHPSRRGNNEQFF. The chain employs TRBV6-1 and TRBJ2-1, with D perhaps TRBD2 (6 bases). Trimming shortened V by 7 bases and J by 5 bases, and 21 bases separated the two germline ends. The CDR3 totals 16 residues. Looked up from germline, CDR1 is MNHNS and CDR2 is SASEGT.

V gene TRBV29-1 combines with J gene TRBJ2-2, with a tentative D call TRBD1 (5 bases). This CDR3 comprises 13 residues. Trimming shortened V by 7 bases and J by 1 base, and 10 bases separated the two germline ends. Germline V gives CDR1 SQVTM, CDR2 ANQGSEA. Here the CDR3 reads CSAGQGNTGELFF. CDR3 DNA sequence: TGCAGCGCTGGCCAGGGGAACACCGGGGAGCTGTTTTTT.

The rearrangement uses TRBV7-2 and TRBJ2-7; D unclear. Germline values: CDR1 SGHTA, CDR2 FQGNSA. The V end was cut by 1 base, the J end by 4 bases, with 8 bases between. This CDR3 has 13 residues. CDR3 sequence (DNA): TGTGCCAGCAGCTTAGAGACGTGGTACGAGCAGTACTTC. It yields the protein CASSLETWYEQYF.

The V and J genes are TRBV29-1 and TRBJ1-2; D perhaps matches TRBD1 (5 bases). This CDR3 contains 11 residues. From germline, CDR1 is SQVTM and CDR2 ANQGSEA. With 6 bases removed from V and 5 bases from J, the gap between germline ends came to 10 bases. The DNA of the CDR3 is TGCAGCGTCAGGGCAAGTTATGGCTACACCTTC. Protein: CSVRASYGYTF.

The CDR3 bases are TGCAGCGTTGAGGGGGTAGCCAAAAACATTCAGTACTTC. It specifies CSVEGVAKNIQYF. The gene calls are TRBV29-1 and TRBJ2-4, with D perhaps assigned TRBD1 or TRBD2 (5 bases each). Germline CDR1 reads SQVTM; CDR2 reads ANQGSEA. CDR3 length equals 13 residues. V shed 3 bases and J shed 0 bases, with 6 bases lying between them.

The chain carries TRBV29-1 and TRBJ2-2; 11 nucleotides line up with TRBD1. V lost 7 bases, J lost 6 bases, and 4 bases stayed unmatched. CDR3 size: 13 residues. Per the germline V gene, CDR1 is SQVTM and CDR2 is ANQGSEA. DNA of the CDR3: TGCAGCGCCGGGACAGGGGGGGCCGGGGAGCTGTTTTTT. It codes for CSAGTGGAGELFF.

The chain uses TRBV7-2 and TRBJ2-7, with 9 bases fitting TRBD1. This CDR3 region has 16 residues. The junction had 13 bases not matched to a gene; V was cut back by 8 bases and J by 2 bases. Per the germline V gene, CDR1 is SGHTA and CDR2 is FQGNSA. In DNA, the CDR3 is TGTGCCAGCGCTACAAGTCCCGGACAGGGGCCCTACGAGCAGTACTTC. This sequence encodes CASATSPGQGPYEQYF. Full variable domain (rest looked up from reference TRBV7-2 and TRBJ2-7): GAGVSQSPSNKVTEKGKDVELRCDPISGHTALYWYRQSLGQGLEFLIYFQGNSAPDKSGLPSDRFSAERTGGSVSTLTIQRTQQEDSAVYLCASATSPGQGPYEQYFGPGTRLTVT.

The gene calls are TRBV12-3 or TRBV12-4 and TRBJ1-1; D may be TRBD1 (6 bases). The CDR3 consists of 14 residues. V was clipped by 6 bases and J by 4 bases, with 15 bases between them. This CDR3 is CASRKNRAGTEAFF. CDR3 nucleotides: TGTGCCAGCAGGAAAAACAGGGCAGGCACTGAAGCTTTCTTT.